These 11 T cell receptor beta chains came from one sample sequenced in a study of graft-versus-host responses after intestinal transplantation. Only in-frame clones appear in the TCRdb table, and some are missing; sequencing was by immunoSEQ multiplex PCR. There are around 96,000 clones in the sample; about 93% occur only once, and 0.15% to 0.2% lies in the top ten. Their recognized antigens are unknown. The sample in question was unstimulated CD4+ T cells sorted from spleen or lymph node cells, obtained before intestinal transplant. These receptors all come from a human donor who received an intestinal transplant.

This clone is a singleton in its sample. The V gene is TRBV6-1, the J gene TRBJ1-1; perhaps TRBD1 as D (6 bases). Germline-derived CDR1 and CDR2 are MNHNS and SASEGT. The CDR3 covers 13 residues. Trimming pared 6 bases from V and 4 bases from J, leaving 12 bases between. The CDR3 is CASRNQGSTEAFF. As DNA, the CDR3 is TGTGCCAGCAGGAACCAGGGGTCCACTGAAGCTTTCTTT.

The V call is TRBV9, the J call TRBJ1-6, with D possibly being TRBD1 (5 bases). Trimming stripped 3 bases from V and 7 bases from J, with 20 bases between. This CDR3 comprises 17 residues. Per the germline V gene, CDR1 is SGDLS and CDR2 is YYNGEE. CDR3 in DNA: TGTGCCAGCAGCGCAGAGGTGTCGGCAGGGTGGAATTCACCCCTCCACTTT. Translating gives CASSAEVSAGWNSPLHF.

The chain joins TRBV12-5 to TRBJ1-1, with a possible D match to TRBD1 (5 bases). Trimming took 9 bases from V and 4 from J, leaving 15 bases between them. The CDR3 consists of 13 residues. CDR1 and CDR2 from the germline V gene are LGHNT and FRNRAP. The CDR3 sequence is CASSRDWGTEAFF. The CDR3 nucleotides are TGTGCTAGCAGCCGGGACTGGGGCACTGAAGCTTTCTTT.

This clone came up a few times. The chain has TRBV5-1 and TRBJ2-5; D unresolved. CDR3 length: 12 residues. Germline V gene sequence: CDR1 SGHRS, CDR2 YFSETQ. Between the trimmed V and J ends, which lost 1 base and 2 bases, there was a span of 3 bases. Written as DNA, the CDR3 is TGCGCCAGCAGCTTGACACAAGAGACCCAGTACTTC. Its translation is CASSLTQETQYF.

This chain uses TRBV18 with TRBJ2-3; D may be TRBD2 (6 bases). V dropped 1 base and J dropped 0 bases, with 20 bases sitting between them. This CDR3 is 19 amino acids long. Germline assignment: CDR1 KGHSH and CDR2 LQKENI. CDR3 nucleotide sequence: TGTGCCAGCTCACCACTCTCCACGGCGAAAGGGACTAGCACAGATACGCAGTATTTT. Residues: CASSPLSTAKGTSTDTQYF.

The J gene is TRBJ2-1, the V gene TRBV30, with D maybe TRBD2 (6 bases). The V end was cut by 3 bases, the J end by 10 bases, with 10 bases between. The CDR3 spans 11 residues. CDR1 and CDR2 from the germline V gene are GTSNPN and SVGIG (reference sequence). The CDR3 spells CAWSSAGEQFF. In DNA, the CDR3 is TGTGCCTGGAGCTCGGCGGGGGAGCAGTTCTTC.

This chain joins TRBV5-1 and TRBJ1-2; a possible D gene is TRBD1 (5 bases). Deletions cut 0 bases from V and 2 bases from J, with 8 bases between. Germline V gene lookup returns CDR1 SGHRS and CDR2 YFSETQ. This CDR3 is 14 amino acids long. CDR3 sequence reads: CASSLGAGNYGYTF. The CDR3 DNA follows: TGCGCCAGCAGCTTGGGGGCAGGGAACTATGGCTACACCTTC.

The chain combines TRBV2 with TRBJ2-7; 7 bases fit TRBD1. The CDR3 extends over 13 amino acids. Germline assignment: CDR1 SNHLY and CDR2 FYNNEI. With V trimmed by 7 bases and J by 4 bases, 7 bases remained unmatched. The CDR3 protein is CASTLTGNYEQYF. The CDR3 coding sequence is TGTGCCAGCACCCTGACAGGGAATTACGAGCAGTACTTC.

V is TRBV7-6 and J is TRBJ2-1; TRBD2 agrees at 11 bases. This CDR3 is built from 15 residues. The V gene's germline CDR1 is SGHVS and CDR2 FNYEAQ. The ends lost 5 bases at V and 6 bases at J; junction bases unmatched: 6. The DNA for the CDR3 is TGTGCCAGCAGCGCACTTAGCGGGAGGGCCAATGAGCAGTTCTTC. Residues: CASSALSGRANEQFF.

This clone is a singleton in its sample. The genes are TRBV29-1 and TRBJ2-1; a possible D gene is TRBD1 (5 bases). V was pared by 5 bases and J by 7 bases, with 15 bases between. CDR1 and CDR2 from the germline V gene are SQVTM and ANQGSEA. The CDR3 extends over 13 amino acids. CDR3 region: CSVFRTLLNEQFF. The CDR3 nucleotides are TGCAGCGTTTTCCGGACATTGTTGAATGAGCAGTTCTTC.

The gene calls are TRBV5-1 and TRBJ2-3; 12 bases are a match to TRBD2. CDR1 and CDR2 (germline): SGHRS, YFSETQ. The junction had 2 bases not matched to a gene; V was cut back by 4 bases and J by 5 bases. This CDR3 is 14 amino acids long. The CDR3 is CASSPGLAGDTQYF. The CDR3 nucleotides read TGCGCCAGCAGCCCGGGACTAGCGGGAGATACGCAGTATTTT.